This T cell receptor beta chain was identified during a study of shared clonotypes between healthy human individuals. In its sample, this clone was seen once. CD8 cells regarded as naive lacked CD45RO, were positively chosen for CCR7, and omitted terminally differentiated effector memory CD45RA+ cells. Germline CDR1 SEHNR, CDR2 FQNEAQ (reference sequence). This CDR3 is 14 amino acids long. Trimming pared 5 bases from V and 0 bases from J, leaving 10 bases between. Clones were read by immunoSEQ multiplex PCR, and TCRdb kept only the in-frame ones, dropping some. Counted here are more than 2 million clones, over 85% occurring once; the ten biggest clones make up about 1.7%.

Sequenced: naive CD8+ T cells from PBMCs. This clonotype originated in a man aged 18 to 30 in good health. Some clones in this sample may be carry-over from other donors' samples. This chain joins TRBV7-9 and TRBJ1-1; no clear D. The CDR3 nucleotides read TGTGCCAGCAGCCCCACGGCCATGAACACTGAAGCTTTCTTT. Encoded protein: CASSPTAMNTEAFF. The full variable domain, its missing parts supplied by reference TRBV7-9 and TRBJ1-1, is DTGVSQNPRHKITKRGQNVTFRCDPISEHNRLYWYRQTLGQGPEFLTYFQNEAQLEKSRLLSDRFSAERPKGSFSTLEIQRTEQGDSAMYLCASSPTAMNTEAFFGQGTRLTVV.